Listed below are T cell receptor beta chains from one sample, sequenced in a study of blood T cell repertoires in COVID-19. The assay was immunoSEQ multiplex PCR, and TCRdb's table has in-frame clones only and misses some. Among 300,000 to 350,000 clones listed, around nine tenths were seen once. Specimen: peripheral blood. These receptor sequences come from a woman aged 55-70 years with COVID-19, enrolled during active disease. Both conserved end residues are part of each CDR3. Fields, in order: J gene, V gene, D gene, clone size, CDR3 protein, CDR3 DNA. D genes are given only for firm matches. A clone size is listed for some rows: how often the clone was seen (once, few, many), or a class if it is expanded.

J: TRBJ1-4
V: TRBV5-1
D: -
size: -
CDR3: CASSLAGGSNEKLFF
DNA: TGCGCCAGCAGCTTGGCGGGGGGGTCTAATGAAAAACTGTTTTTT

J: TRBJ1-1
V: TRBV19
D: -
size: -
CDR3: CASSQARGTEAFF
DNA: TGTGCCAGTAGTCAAGCACGAGGGACTGAAGCTTTCTTT

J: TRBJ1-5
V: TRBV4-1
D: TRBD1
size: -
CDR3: CASSQARTGGRQPQHF
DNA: TGCGCCAGCAGCCAAGCGAGGACAGGGGGCAGGCAGCCCCAGCATTTT

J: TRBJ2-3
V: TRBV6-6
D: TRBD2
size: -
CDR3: CASSRRTSGGRDTQYF
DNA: TGTGCCAGCAGTCGAAGGACTAGCGGGGGTCGGGATACGCAGTATTTT

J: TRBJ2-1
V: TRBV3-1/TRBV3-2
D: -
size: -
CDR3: CASSPNPTPNEQFF
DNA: TGTGCCAGCAGCCCTAATCCCACCCCTAATGAGCAGTTCTTC

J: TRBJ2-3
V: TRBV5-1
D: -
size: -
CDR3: CASSSSGYADTQYF
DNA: TGCGCCAGCAGCTCATCAGGCTACGCGGATACGCAGTATTTT

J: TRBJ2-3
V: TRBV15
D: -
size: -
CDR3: CATSRFTGDTQYF
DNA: TGTGCCACCAGCAGATTCACTGGAGATACGCAGTATTTT

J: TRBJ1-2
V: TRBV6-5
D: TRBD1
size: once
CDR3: CASRPGGQLYGYTF
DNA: TGTGCCAGCAGACCCGGGGGACAGCTCTATGGCTACACCTTC

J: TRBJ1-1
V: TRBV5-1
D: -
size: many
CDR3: CASSWLGAEAFF
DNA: TGCGCCAGCAGCTGGTTGGGAGCTGAAGCTTTCTTT

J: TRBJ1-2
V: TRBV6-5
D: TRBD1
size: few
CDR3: CASSYVRTGGNYGYTF
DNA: TGTGCCAGCAGTTACGTTCGGACAGGGGGGAACTATGGCTACACCTTC

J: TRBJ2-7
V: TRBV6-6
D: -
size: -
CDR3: CASRGWQGDHEQYF
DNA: TGTGCCAGCAGGGGGTGGCAGGGTGACCACGAGCAGTACTTC

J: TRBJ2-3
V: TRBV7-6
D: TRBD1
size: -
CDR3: CASSLRISGGVGTDTQYF
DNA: TGTGCCAGCAGCTTAAGAATTTCAGGGGGCGTAGGCACAGATACGCAGTATTTT

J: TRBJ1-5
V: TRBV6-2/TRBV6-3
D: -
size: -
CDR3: CASSLQGIVNQPQHF
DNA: TGTGCCAGCAGTCTCCAGGGGATCGTCAATCAGCCCCAGCATTTT

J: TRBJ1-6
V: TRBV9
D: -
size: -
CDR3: CASSVVDRNSPLHF
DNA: TGTGCCAGCAGCGTAGTGGACAGAAATTCACCCCTCCACTTT

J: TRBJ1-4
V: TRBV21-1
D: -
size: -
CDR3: CASSTPDRGREEKLFF
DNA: TGTGCCAGCAGCACCCCGGACAGGGGGCGCGAAGAAAAACTGTTTTTT